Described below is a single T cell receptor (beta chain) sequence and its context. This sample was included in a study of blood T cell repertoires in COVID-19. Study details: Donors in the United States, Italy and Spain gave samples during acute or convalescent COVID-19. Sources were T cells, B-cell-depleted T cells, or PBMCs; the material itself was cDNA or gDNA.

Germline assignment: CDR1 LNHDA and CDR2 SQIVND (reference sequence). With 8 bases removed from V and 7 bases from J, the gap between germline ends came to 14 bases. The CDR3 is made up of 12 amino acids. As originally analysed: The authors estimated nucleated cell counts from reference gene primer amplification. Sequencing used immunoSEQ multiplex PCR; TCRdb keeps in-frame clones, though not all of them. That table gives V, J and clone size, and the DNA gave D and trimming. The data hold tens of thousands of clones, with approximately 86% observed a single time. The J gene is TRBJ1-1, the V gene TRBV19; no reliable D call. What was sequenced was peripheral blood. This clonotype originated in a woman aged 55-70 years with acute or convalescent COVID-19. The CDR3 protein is CASSLGRLEAFF. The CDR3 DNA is TGTGCCAGTTCATTAGGCAGACTTGAAGCTTTCTTT.